This TCR beta chain derives from a study of T cells in Graves' hyperthyroidism and ophthalmopathy. CDR3 size: 15 residues. V dropped 6 bases and J dropped 0 bases, with 12 bases sitting between them. Looked up from germline, CDR1 is MNHEY and CDR2 is SMNVEV (reference sequence). TCR beta CDR3 regions were amplified from RNA. RT-PCR in the first round (using the HTBI primer set) targeted the TCR CDR3. TCRdb recomputed calls from the multiplex PCR reads with MiXCR, one row per CDR3 protein. The table includes about 270,000 distinct CDR3 sequences, 22% detected once. The study excluded patients with uncontrolled infection, other autoimmune disease, pregnancy or lactation. Fresh peripheral blood, more than 9 ml, yielded the PBMCs.

The chain employs TRBV27 and TRBJ2-1; D gene uncertain. Sequencing was done on a sample of blood. This sequence was found in a young man with Graves' ophthalmopathy. This CDR3 is CASRPDPVSYNEQFF. CDR3 nucleotide sequence: TGTGCCAGCAGGCCGGACCCAGTCTCCTACAATGAGCAGTTCTTC.